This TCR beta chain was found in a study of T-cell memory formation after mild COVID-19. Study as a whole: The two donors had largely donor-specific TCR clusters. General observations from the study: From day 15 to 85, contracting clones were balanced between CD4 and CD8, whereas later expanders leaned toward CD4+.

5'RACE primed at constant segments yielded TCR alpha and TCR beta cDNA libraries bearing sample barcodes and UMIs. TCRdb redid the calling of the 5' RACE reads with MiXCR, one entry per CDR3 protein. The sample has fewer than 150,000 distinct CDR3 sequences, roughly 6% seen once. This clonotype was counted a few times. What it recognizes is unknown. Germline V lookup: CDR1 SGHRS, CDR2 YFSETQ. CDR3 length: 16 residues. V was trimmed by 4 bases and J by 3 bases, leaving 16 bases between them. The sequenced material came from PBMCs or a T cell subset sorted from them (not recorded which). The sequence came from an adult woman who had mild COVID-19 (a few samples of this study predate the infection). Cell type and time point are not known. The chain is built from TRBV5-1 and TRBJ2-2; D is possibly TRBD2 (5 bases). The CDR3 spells CASSPTVRRDTGELFF. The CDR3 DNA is TGCGCCAGCAGCCCCACGGTGAGGCGGGACACCGGGGAGCTGTTTTTT.